The next 21 T cell receptor beta chains were all read from a single sample in a study of blood T cell repertoires in COVID-19. Profiled with immunoSEQ multiplex PCR; TCRdb holds only in-frame clones, not every one. Of 190,000 or so clones listed, 88% are singletons. Sequenced: peripheral blood. The receptor source for this set is a woman in her twenties or thirties with acute or convalescent COVID-19.

The gene calls are TRBV6-5 and TRBJ1-6, with D unresolved. Trimming stripped 0 bases from V and 7 bases from J, with 7 bases between. Germline V CDR1 and CDR2: MNHEY, SVGAGI. The CDR3 loop spans 14 amino acids. This CDR3 reads CASSYSRGNSPLHF. CDR3 DNA sequence: TGTGCCAGCAGTTACTCGCGGGGAAATTCACCCCTCCACTTT.

V gene TRBV9 combines with J gene TRBJ2-7; 7 positions match TRBD2. Looked up from germline, CDR1 is SGDLS and CDR2 is YYNGEE. The CDR3 is made up of 13 amino acids. Written as DNA, the CDR3 is TGTACCGAGCGGGGCGAACCAGCCTACGAGCAGTACTTC. This sequence encodes CTERGEPAYEQYF.

The J gene is TRBJ2-7, the V gene TRBV11-3; TRBD2 aligns across 12 bases. There are 18 residues in the CDR3. Per germline, CDR1 SGHNT and CDR2 YENEEA. V lost 4 bases, J lost 2 bases, and 12 bases stayed unmatched. The CDR3, as DNA: TGTGCCAGCAGCTCGGCTAGCGGGAGGGGCTACCTGACCTACGAGCAGTACTTC. Residues: CASSSASGRGYLTYEQYF.

The V gene is TRBV7-2, the J gene TRBJ2-7; D perhaps matches TRBD2 (6 bases). The CDR3 is 15 residues long. The germline CDR1 and CDR2 sequences are SGHTA and FQGNSA. V was clipped by 1 base and J by 4 bases, with 14 bases between them. CDR3 nucleotide sequence: TGTGCCAGCAGCTTAGATGGCGGAGGGGTTTACGAGCAGTACTTC. Its translation is CASSLDGGGVYEQYF.

V gene TRBV6-4 combines with J gene TRBJ2-4, with D possibly being TRBD2 (6 bases). Between the trimmed V and J ends, which lost 8 bases and 6 bases, there was a span of 14 bases. The CDR3 has 13 amino acids. Looked up from germline, CDR1 is MRHNA and CDR2 is SNTAGT. As DNA, the CDR3 is TGTGCCAGCGCCGAGGAGGGGTCAAACATTCAGTACTTC. Its translation: CASAEEGSNIQYF.

The rearrangement uses TRBV5-1 and TRBJ2-3; D perhaps matches TRBD1 (5 bases). CDR3 size: 15 residues. CDR1 is SGHRS, CDR2 YFSETQ, per germline. V was clipped by 3 bases and J by 4 bases, with 15 bases between them. The CDR3 DNA follows: TGCGCCAGCAGCTCACAGGCCCAGGCATCAGATACGCAGTATTTT. As protein: CASSSQAQASDTQYF.

The V gene is TRBV2, the J gene TRBJ1-1; 10 bases are a match to TRBD1. Trimming at V came to 7 bases and at J to 1 base, leaving 6 bases not matched to a gene. The CDR3 covers 15 residues. The germline gives CDR1 SNHLY, CDR2 FYNNEI. CDR3 sequence (DNA): TGTGCCAGCATTGGGACAGGGGATGGGAACACTGAAGCTTTCTTT. Protein product: CASIGTGDGNTEAFF.

The gene calls are TRBV7-9 and TRBJ2-5; D might be TRBD1 (6 bases). The germline V gene has CDR1 SEHNR and CDR2 FQNEAQ (reference sequence). V shed 2 bases and J shed 1 base, with 11 bases lying between them. The CDR3 spans 15 residues. DNA for the CDR3: TGTGCCAGCAGCTTAACCGGGACAATCCAAGAGACCCAGTACTTC. Its translation is CASSLTGTIQETQYF.

This chain connects TRBV5-1 to TRBJ1-2, with TRBD1 matching 8 bases. J was trimmed by 1 base and V by 6 bases; bases with no gene match: 5. Germline-derived CDR1 and CDR2 are SGHRS and YFSETQ. This CDR3 is built from 14 residues. CDR3 sequence: CASTGGDLNYGYTF. CDR3 in DNA: TGCGCCAGCACAGGGGGCGATCTTAACTATGGCTACACCTTC.

This sequence joins TRBV19 and TRBJ2-6; no clear D. CDR3 length equals 16 residues. The germline gives CDR1 LNHDA, CDR2 SQIVND (reference sequence). Trimming left V 7 bases short and J 0 bases short, with 13 bases between. CDR3 nucleotides: TGTGCCAGTACGAGTTCTTTAAGCTCTGGGGCCAACGTCCTGACTTTC. This sequence encodes CASTSSLSSGANVLTF.

The chain is built from TRBV27 and TRBJ1-1; D remains ambiguous. Trimming cost V 6 bases and J 0 bases, with 11 bases left between them. The CDR3 is made up of 14 amino acids. The V gene's germline CDR1 is MNHEY and CDR2 SMNVEV (reference sequence). This chain's CDR3 is CASRAGLMNTEAFF. The CDR3 coding sequence is TGTGCCAGCAGGGCGGGTCTAATGAACACTGAAGCTTTCTTT.

V and J are TRBV28 and TRBJ2-1, with TRBD2 matching 9 bases. CDR1 is MDHEN and CDR2 is SYDVKM in the germline V gene. V lost 5 bases, J lost 5 bases, and 7 bases stayed unmatched. This CDR3 spans 15 amino acids. This chain's CDR3 is CASSPSAGGNNEQFF. In DNA form, the CDR3 reads TGTGCCAGCAGTCCCTCAGCGGGAGGCAACAATGAGCAGTTCTTC.

The chain is built from TRBV11-2 and TRBJ2-7; D may be TRBD2 (6 bases). The germline gives CDR1 SGHAT, CDR2 FQNNGV. V dropped 5 bases and J dropped 0 bases, with 14 bases sitting between them. The CDR3 is 15 residues long. The CDR3 DNA reads TGTGCCAGCAGCGCGGAGGGGTGGAGCTCCTACGAGCAGTACTTC. Translating gives CASSAEGWSSYEQYF.

This CDR3 reads CASSQTSGSYNEQFF. The CDR3 DNA reads as TGCGCCAGCAGCCAGACTAGCGGCTCCTACAATGAGCAGTTCTTC. This rearrangement joins TRBV5-1 to TRBJ2-1; 9 nucleotides agree with TRBD2. Trimming cost V 4 bases and J 0 bases; bases outside gene matches: 2. There are 15 residues in the CDR3. Germline V gene lookup returns CDR1 SGHRS and CDR2 YFSETQ.

This chain joins TRBV7-2 and TRBJ2-3, with no clear D. The CDR3 spans 14 residues. Deletions cut 3 bases from V and 0 bases from J, with 7 bases between. The germline CDR1 and CDR2 sequences are SGHTA and FQGNSA. In DNA form, the CDR3 reads TGTGCCAGCAGCTTTTCCACTAGCACAGATACGCAGTATTTT. Amino acid sequence: CASSFSTSTDTQYF.

The chain uses TRBV7-2 and TRBJ2-5, with D hard to call. This CDR3 is built from 15 residues. V gave up 0 bases and J gave up 2 bases, with 10 bases separating them. CDR1 is SGHTA, CDR2 FQGNSA, per germline. The CDR3 nucleotides are TGTGCCAGCAGCTTAGCGCTAAATCATCAAGAGACCCAGTACTTC. Protein sequence: CASSLALNHQETQYF.

Details on this clone: Lacking the conserved final phenylalanine or tryptophan, this CDR3 likely reflects a read error. Because the CDR3's place on the DNA is in doubt, the DNA is left out and the CDR3 is given as listed by TCRdb. V usage is TRBV28 and J usage is TRBJ1-1; no check of the table's D call, TRBD1, against the DNA was made. Germline CDR1 MDHEN, CDR2 SYDVKM. The CDR3 totals 12 residues, both ends included. CDR3: CASSTKDRANPE.

This chain joins TRBV12-3 or TRBV12-4 and TRBJ1-3; D unresolved. CDR3 size: 12 residues. V gave up 4 bases and J gave up 8 bases, with 9 bases separating them. The CDR3 spells CASSSRVHTIYF. CDR3 coding DNA: TGTGCCAGCAGTTCGAGGGTCCACACCATATATTTT.

The genes are TRBV19 and TRBJ1-4, with a tentative D call TRBD1 (5 bases). The V gene's germline CDR1 is LNHDA and CDR2 SQIVND (reference sequence). CDR3 size: 17 residues. Trimming removed 3 bases at V and 5 bases at J, with 19 bases between. The CDR3 bases are TGTGCCAGTAGTATGAATAGGGTGGGGCGTCCGAATGAAAAACTGTTTTTT. Residues: CASSMNRVGRPNEKLFF.

V gene TRBV7-9 combines with J gene TRBJ1-1, with D uncertain. Germline V lookup: CDR1 SEHNR, CDR2 FQNEAQ (reference sequence). Trimming shortened V by 0 bases and J by 11 bases, and 16 bases separated the two germline ends. This CDR3 comprises 14 residues. The CDR3 loop reads CASSLAVSVPVAFF. Written as DNA, the CDR3 is TGTGCCAGCAGCTTAGCTGTTTCGGTTCCCGTGGCTTTCTTT.

The V and J genes are TRBV2 and TRBJ2-7; 8 bases map to TRBD2. In germline, CDR1 is SNHLY, CDR2 FYNNEI. Unmatched junction bases numbered 11, after V lost 9 bases and J lost 4 bases. This CDR3 has 14 residues. DNA of the CDR3: TGTGCCAGTGGGAAACGGGAGGGCCAGTACGAGCAGTACTTC. The encoded protein is CASGKREGQYEQYF. Using reference TRBV2 and TRBJ2-7 for the parts outside the CDR3, the full variable domain is EPEVTQTPSHQVTQMGQEVILRCVPISNHLYFYWYRQILGQKVEFLVSFYNNEISEKSEIFDDQFSVERPDGSNFTLKIRSTKLEDSAMYFCASGKREGQYEQYFGPGTRLTVT.